This T cell receptor beta chain was recovered during a study of T cells in Graves' hyperthyroidism and ophthalmopathy. Findings of the study overall: Ophthalmopathy could be told apart from stable hyperthyroidism with a 13 V-J model.

TCR beta CDR3 regions were amplified from RNA. During a first-round RT-PCR of the TCR CDR3, the HTBI primer set was used. One entry per CDR3 protein, called by TCRdb with MiXCR from the multiplex PCR reads. The sample has 300,000 to 400,000 distinct CDR3 sequences, 20% to 25% seen once. On this clonotype: As yet, its antigen is unknown.

The specimen sequenced was blood. This clonotype was sampled from a woman between 45 and 65 years old with Graves' hyperthyroidism.

The CDR3 is CASSVVQENTGELFF. The CDR3 region has the DNA TGTGCCAGCAGTGTAGTACAAGAAAACACCGGGGAGCTGTTTTTT. V gene TRBV28 combines with J gene TRBJ2-2; D not certain. The CDR3 covers 15 residues. V was trimmed by 5 bases and J by 2 bases, leaving 12 bases between them. Germline lookup yields CDR1 MDHEN and CDR2 SYDVKM.